These 17 T cell receptor beta chains originate from one sample sequenced in a study of graft-versus-host responses after intestinal transplantation. Antigens of these TCRs are unknown. Sequenced by immunoSEQ multiplex PCR; TCRdb stores in-frame clones only, minus some. The table has more than 70,000 clones, 80% to 95% seen once; the top ten hold roughly 0.4%. The sequencing here drew on unstimulated CD8+ T cells sorted from spleen or lymph node cells, taken before transplant. These receptors were taken from a human donor who was the organ donor for an intestinal transplant.

CDR3 protein: CASSGITERGDSYEQYF. The DNA for the CDR3 is TGTGCCAGCAGCGGAATCACCGAGCGGGGAGATTCCTACGAGCAGTACTTC. The V and J genes are TRBV7-9 and TRBJ2-7; 7 bases are shared with TRBD2. CDR3 length equals 17 residues. The V gene end was trimmed by 5 bases and the J gene end by 1 base; junction bases not matched to a gene: 14. Looked up from germline, CDR1 is SEHNR and CDR2 is FQNEAQ (reference sequence).

This chain joins TRBV27 and TRBJ2-7; 7 bases match TRBD1. Germline trimming cut 5 bases from V and 6 bases from J; bases unmatched to any gene: 13. Germline CDR1 MNHEY, CDR2 SMNVEV (reference sequence). The CDR3 runs to 15 residues. The CDR3 protein is CASSQTQDRSGEQYF. CDR3 nucleotide sequence: TGTGCCAGCAGTCAGACCCAGGACAGGTCGGGCGAGCAGTACTTC.

This rearrangement joins TRBV19 to TRBJ1-5; TRBD1 agrees at 7 bases. Germline loops: CDR1 LNHDA, CDR2 SQIVND (reference sequence). This CDR3 is 18 amino acids long. V shed 3 bases, J shed 3 bases, and the junction held 14 bases outside the gene matches. DNA of the CDR3: TGTGCCAGTAGTATCTGGCCAGGGGGTGATATACTCAATCAGCCCCAGCATTTT. Translation: CASSIWPGGDILNQPQHF.

The J gene is TRBJ2-3, the V gene TRBV4-3; D is perhaps TRBD2 (6 bases). The CDR3 is made up of 22 amino acids. Germline assignment: CDR1 LGHNA and CDR2 YSLEER. Trimming took 0 bases from V and 2 from J, leaving 30 bases between them. CDR3 DNA sequence: TGCGCCAGCAGCCAAGATAGGCCGCTCGCGGGGAGACTCACGTCTTACACAGATACGCAGTATTTT. As protein: CASSQDRPLAGRLTSYTDTQYF.

The chain uses TRBV7-9 and TRBJ1-6; perhaps TRBD1 as D (5 bases). The CDR3 contains 15 residues. V was cut by 5 bases and J by 5 bases, with 13 bases left in between. Germline CDR1 SEHNR, CDR2 FQNEAQ (reference sequence). The chain's CDR3 is CASSPVGANNSPLHF. The CDR3 DNA reads TGTGCCAGCAGCCCCGTTGGGGCCAATAATTCACCCCTCCACTTT.

The sample holds one count of this clone. The chain employs TRBV9 and TRBJ2-3, with 7 bases fitting TRBD1. V was pared by 6 bases and J by 3 bases, with 10 bases of the junction left unmatched. The CDR3 loop spans 15 amino acids. Germline V lookup: CDR1 SGDLS, CDR2 YYNGEE. CDR3 residues: CASNKDRTGTDTQYF. The CDR3 nucleotides read TGTGCCAGCAATAAGGACAGGACGGGGACAGATACGCAGTATTTT.

The J gene is TRBJ2-5, the V gene TRBV5-1, with 8 bases identical to TRBD1. The CDR3 contains 15 residues. J lost 3 bases, V lost 2 bases, and 6 bases had no gene match. From germline, CDR1 is SGHRS and CDR2 YFSETQ. As DNA, the CDR3 is TGCGCCAGCAGCTTAATAAGGGACAGGAAAGAGACCCAGTACTTC. Its translation: CASSLIRDRKETQYF.

The genes are TRBV27 and TRBJ2-3; TRBD2 matches at 11 bases. From germline, CDR1 is MNHEY and CDR2 SMNVEV (reference sequence). CDR3 size: 17 residues. Trimming took 3 bases from V and 6 from J; bases not matched to a gene: 11. The CDR3 nucleotides are TGTGCCAGCAGTTTCCTTGAGGGACTAGCGGCCCGTGATACGCAGTATTTT. As protein: CASSFLEGLAARDTQYF.

The chain links TRBV11-2 to TRBJ2-3; D is perhaps TRBD2 (6 bases). CDR1 and CDR2 (germline): SGHAT, FQNNGV. This CDR3 has 15 amino acids. With 0 bases removed from V and 0 bases from J, the gap between germline ends came to 7 bases. CDR3 in DNA: TGTGCCAGCAGCTTAGATGGGACTAGCACAGATACGCAGTATTTT. Protein: CASSLDGTSTDTQYF.

This clone was detected once. CDR3 sequence reads: CASSPGTALDQPQHF. The CDR3 nucleotides read TGCGCCAGCAGTCCCGGGACAGCGCTCGATCAGCCCCAGCATTTT. V and J are TRBV4-1 and TRBJ1-5; 7 bases align to TRBD1. Germline V gene data show CDR1 as MGHRA and CDR2 as YSYEKL. The CDR3 totals 15 residues. V lost 6 bases, J lost 5 bases, and 10 bases stayed unmatched.

This clone was seen a single time. Other DNA sequences in the same sample also yield this CDR3. The rearrangement links TRBV2 to TRBJ1-1; D is perhaps TRBD1 (6 bases). The V gene lost 6 bases and the J gene lost 11 bases, with 10 bases spanning the gap. This CDR3 is built from 10 residues. The germline V gene encodes CDR1 SNHLY and CDR2 FYNNEI. CDR3 DNA: TGTGCCAGCAGGGGAAGGGGGGCTTTCTTT. This sequence encodes CASRGRGAFF. The whole variable domain, remainder taken from reference TRBV2 and TRBJ1-1, is EPEVTQTPSHQVTQMGQEVILRCVPISNHLYFYWYRQILGQKVEFLVSFYNNEISEKSEIFDDQFSVERPDGSNFTLKIRSTKLEDSAMYFCASRGRGAFFGQGTRLTVV.

V gene TRBV27 combines with J gene TRBJ1-4; 7 bases are a match to TRBD1. From germline, CDR1 is MNHEY and CDR2 SMNVEV (reference sequence). The CDR3 is made up of 14 amino acids. V shed 6 bases, J shed 4 bases, and the junction held 5 bases outside the gene matches. The CDR3 nucleotides read TGTGCCAGCAGGAGGACAGGTTATAATGAAAAACTGTTTTTT. Protein product: CASRRTGYNEKLFF.

This CDR3 is CASSLTPGHRYGYTF. As DNA, the CDR3 is TGTGCCAGCAGTTTAACTCCGGGACACCGCTATGGCTACACCTTC. The chain uses TRBV27 and TRBJ1-2, with a possible D match to TRBD1 (6 bases). Germline CDR1 reads MNHEY; CDR2 reads SMNVEV (reference sequence). V was cut by 2 bases and J by 4 bases, with 14 bases left in between. The CDR3 extends over 15 amino acids.

This CDR3 reads CASSQDTLAGITDTQYF. The CDR3 region has the DNA TGCGCCAGCAGCCAAGATACCCTAGCGGGAATCACAGATACGCAGTATTTT. The chain is built from TRBV4-3 and TRBJ2-3, with 9 bases fitting TRBD2. In germline, CDR1 is LGHNA, CDR2 YSLEER. CDR3 length: 17 amino acids. V was pared by 0 bases and J by 2 bases, with 6 bases of the junction left unmatched.

The chain recombines TRBV6-1 with TRBJ2-5; TRBD1 might be the D (7 bases). The J call may be incorrect, as the DNA end agrees better with TRBJ2-7. There are 16 residues in the CDR3. Germline V gives CDR1 MNHNS, CDR2 SASEGT. In nucleotides, the CDR3 is TGTGCCAGCAGTGGAGGACCGACAGGGACTCCCTACGAGCAGTACTTC. It encodes CASSGGPTGTPYEQYF.

The chain carries TRBV27 and TRBJ2-7; 8 bases match TRBD2. CDR3 length equals 14 residues. Looked up from germline, CDR1 is MNHEY and CDR2 is SMNVEV (reference sequence). V was clipped by 4 bases and J by 2 bases; unmatched bases: 4. The CDR3 region has the DNA TGTGCCAGCAGTTCCAGCGGGGGACCCTACGAGCAGTACTTC. It encodes CASSSSGGPYEQYF.

The chain couples TRBV28 to TRBJ2-3; perhaps TRBD2 as D (7 bases). Germline-derived CDR1 and CDR2 are MDHEN and SYDVKM. The CDR3 loop spans 16 amino acids. V lost 2 bases to trimming and J lost 5 bases, with 17 bases between them. This CDR3 reads CASSLIWAGARDTQYF. The DNA of the CDR3 is TGTGCCAGCAGTTTAATCTGGGCGGGGGCCAGAGATACGCAGTATTTT.